These 20 T cell receptor beta chains share one sample of origin, sequenced in a study of T cells in Graves' hyperthyroidism and ophthalmopathy. TCR beta CDR3 region amplification was performed from RNA transcripts. Using the HTBI primer set, a first-round RT-PCR was run on the TCR CDR3. Using its own MiXCR run on the multiplex PCR reads, TCRdb lists one record per CDR3 protein. The repertoire holds hundreds of thousands of distinct CDR3 sequences, less than 15% seen once, with roughly 10% in the top ten. Sequences were obtained from blood. These receptors were taken from a woman aged 18-30 years with Graves' hyperthyroidism.

V is TRBV20-1 and J is TRBJ1-5; D is unresolved. V lost 5 bases and J 4 bases, leaving 18 bases between the germline ends. Germline V gives CDR1 DFQATT, CDR2 SNEGSKA (reference sequence). The CDR3 has 15 residues. The CDR3 nucleotides read TGCAGTGCTCCGAAGTCTCGGGTCCTTAATCAGCCCCAGCATTTT. Translation: CSAPKSRVLNQPQHF.

Many counts were recorded for this clonotype. The chain recombines TRBV2 with TRBJ2-7; TRBD1 agrees at 10 bases. Losses at the gene ends were 7 bases for V and 9 bases for J; bases not matched to a gene: 6. Germline loops: CDR1 SNHLY, CDR2 FYNNEI. The CDR3 contains 12 residues. CDR3 loop: CASNRQGAGQYF. The CDR3, as DNA: TGTGCCAGCAATCGACAGGGGGCAGGGCAGTACTTC.

This clonotype has ten or more counts. The chain joins TRBV6-1 to TRBJ1-2; D might be TRBD1 (5 bases). Germline CDR1 reads MNHNS; CDR2 reads SASEGT. V gave up 5 bases and J gave up 0 bases, with 10 bases separating them. This CDR3 is 14 amino acids long. The CDR3 region has the DNA TGTGCCAGCAGTCCAGGGTTTCCTAACTATGGCTACACCTTC. This encodes CASSPGFPNYGYTF.

Note on this clonotype: A clone one base away is much larger, so this may be a read error. The chain combines TRBV4-1 with TRBJ2-7; no reliable D call. CDR3 length: 14 amino acids. Germline values: CDR1 MGHRA, CDR2 YSYEKL. V was trimmed by 2 bases and J by 2 bases, leaving 10 bases between them. The CDR3 nucleotides read TGCGCCAGCAGCCAACCTACCGATGCCTACGAGCAGTACTTC. It encodes CASSQPTDAYEQYF.

This clonotype has just a few counts. The J gene is TRBJ2-7, the V gene TRBV20-1; 10 bases are a match to TRBD1. The germline CDR1 and CDR2 sequences are DFQATT and SNEGSKA (reference sequence). The CDR3 sequence is 15 residues long. Trimming removed 4 bases from V and 5 bases from J; junction bases left unmatched: 11. The CDR3 region is CSATNWDRGSHEQYF. CDR3 nucleotides: TGCAGTGCTACGAACTGGGACAGGGGATCCCACGAGCAGTACTTC.

The table lists this clonotype with a few counts. The J gene is TRBJ2-3, the V gene TRBV7-9; 10 bases fit TRBD2. CDR3 size: 16 residues. Germline CDR1 and CDR2: SEHNR and FQNEAQ (reference sequence). J was trimmed by 2 bases and V by 6 bases; bases with no gene match: 8. The CDR3 coding sequence is TGTGCCAGCAGACGAGCTAGCGGGGGCATCACAGATACGCAGTATTTT. Translation gives CASRRASGGITDTQYF.

The chain couples TRBV4-3 to TRBJ2-7; 9 bases are a match to TRBD1. V lost 4 bases and J lost 1; bases outside the gene matches: 5. CDR3 length: 15 amino acids. Looked up from germline, CDR1 is LGHNA and CDR2 is YSLEER. As DNA, the CDR3 is TGCGCCAGCAGCCTCGGGACAGGGAAATCCTACGAGCAGTACTTC. Amino acid sequence: CASSLGTGKSYEQYF.

This clonotype was picked up many times. The chain is built from TRBV28 and TRBJ2-7; no reliable D call. The germline V gene encodes CDR1 MDHEN and CDR2 SYDVKM. The CDR3 consists of 11 residues. V was pared by 6 bases and J by 6 bases, with 9 bases between. The CDR3 reads CASSLVGEQYF. The CDR3 DNA follows: TGTGCCAGCAGCTTGGTCGGCGAGCAGTACTTC.

The genes are TRBV7-9 and TRBJ2-2; D may correspond to TRBD1 or TRBD2 (5 bases each). The CDR3 is made up of 18 amino acids. Trimming stripped 0 bases from V and 1 base from J, with 15 bases between. The germline CDR1 and CDR2 sequences are SEHNR and FQNEAQ (reference sequence). The DNA for the CDR3 is TGTGCCAGCAGCTTAGCGCTTATCAGGGACCAGAACACCGGGGAGCTGTTTTTT. It is translated as CASSLALIRDQNTGELFF.

This chain joins TRBV2 and TRBJ2-5; TRBD2 agrees at 10 bases. Germline V gene sequence: CDR1 SNHLY, CDR2 FYNNEI. The CDR3 extends over 16 amino acids. The V and J ends lost 4 bases and 3 bases, in that order; junction bases with no gene match: 8. The CDR3 DNA follows: TGTGCCAGCAGTGCCCGGACTAGCGGATTAAAAGAGACCCAGTACTTC. It is translated as CASSARTSGLKETQYF.

The genes are TRBV7-8 and TRBJ2-1; tentatively, D is TRBD2 (5 bases). Trimming cost V 5 bases and J 4 bases, with 15 bases left between them. The CDR3 consists of 15 residues. Germline lookup yields CDR1 SGHVS and CDR2 FQNEAQ. The CDR3 DNA reads as TGTGCCAGCAGCCCCGGGGTAGCCGATTACAATGAGCAGTTCTTC. It codes for CASSPGVADYNEQFF.

The J gene is TRBJ2-1, the V gene TRBV27, with TRBD2 matching 8 bases. Trimming removed 1 base from V and 8 bases from J; junction bases left unmatched: 13. There are 17 residues in the CDR3. Germline assignment: CDR1 MNHEY and CDR2 SMNVEV (reference sequence). The CDR3 DNA is TGTGCCAGCAGTTTATTGGCTAGCGGGTTTATGTCGGATGAGCAGTTCTTC. This codes for CASSLLASGFMSDEQFF.

The rearrangement joins TRBV18 to TRBJ1-2; 7 positions agree with TRBD1. CDR3 length: 15 residues. Trimming took 3 bases from V and 6 from J; bases not matched to a gene: 10. CDR1 and CDR2 from the germline V gene are KGHSH and LQKENI. CDR3 nucleotides: TGTGCCAGCTCACCCTCTACTGGGACAGTAAATGGCTACACCTTC. Amino acids: CASSPSTGTVNGYTF.

The J gene is TRBJ2-5, the V gene TRBV6-1, with 7 bases fitting TRBD1. Germline CDR1 and CDR2: MNHNS and SASEGT. V lost 6 bases, J lost 3 bases, and 4 bases stayed unmatched. The CDR3 is made up of 13 amino acids. The CDR3 DNA is TGTGCCAGCAGGGGGGACAGCGAAGAGACCCAGTACTTC. It specifies CASRGDSEETQYF.

The chain recombines TRBV30 with TRBJ1-3; D ambiguous. V lost 3 bases, J lost 11 bases, and 20 bases lay in between. Germline V gives CDR1 GTSNPN, CDR2 SVGIG (reference sequence). The length of the CDR3 is 14 residues. The chain's CDR3 is CAWSPRTAVKAIYF. The CDR3 region has the DNA TGTGCCTGGAGCCCAAGAACAGCGGTGAAGGCCATATATTTT.

Comments on this clonotype: Germline and junction disagree at one end, which may indicate a read error. V gene TRBV30 combines with J gene TRBJ2-5; D may be TRBD1 (5 bases). Germline values: CDR1 GTSNPN, CDR2 SVGIG (reference sequence). This CDR3 has 12 amino acids. In nucleotides, the CDR3 is TGTGCCTGGAGGGACACTCAAGGGACCCAGTACTTC. This gives the protein CAWRDTQGTQYF.

Ten or more counts support this clonotype. This chain joins TRBV6-1 and TRBJ2-1, with 7 bases identical to TRBD2. CDR1 MNHNS and CDR2 SASEGT come from the germline V gene. Trimming removed 6 bases from V and 2 bases from J; junction bases left unmatched: 7. This CDR3 spans 15 amino acids. The CDR3 DNA is TGTGCCAGCAGGGGAGCGGGGACGACCTACAATGAGCAGTTCTTC. This codes for CASRGAGTTYNEQFF.

The CDR3 loop is CASSLGMGVNIQYF. In DNA form, the CDR3 reads TGTGCCAGCAGCTTAGGGATGGGGGTGAACATTCAGTACTTC. The chain has TRBV7-9 and TRBJ2-4; tentatively, D is TRBD1 or TRBD2 (5 bases each). The ends were cut back, 1 base at V and 7 bases at J, with 11 bases in the middle. Germline values: CDR1 SEHNR, CDR2 FQNEAQ (reference sequence). This CDR3 has 14 residues.

This clonotype appeared a few times. V usage is TRBV19 and J usage is TRBJ2-1; the D gene is possibly TRBD1 (6 bases). The CDR3 has 15 residues. The germline CDR1 and CDR2 sequences are LNHDA and SQIVND (reference sequence). V lost 3 bases and J 3 bases, leaving 12 bases between the germline ends. The CDR3 spells CASSILQGGYNEQFF. For the CDR3, the DNA is TGTGCCAGTAGTATTTTACAGGGCGGCTACAATGAGCAGTTCTTC.

J is TRBJ2-1 and V is TRBV6-5; a weak D match, TRBD1 (7 bases). The CDR3 totals 16 residues. V was clipped by 2 bases and J by 4 bases, with 15 bases between them. Germline CDR1 is MNHEY and CDR2 is SVGAGI. As DNA, the CDR3 is TGTGCCAGCAGTTACGGAGGGGGCCCCCTTTACAATGAGCAGTTCTTC. It is translated as CASSYGGGPLYNEQFF.